This section outlines one T cell receptor beta chain sequence together with its context. The CDR3 is 15 amino acids. Trimming removed 3 bases at V and 0 bases at J, with 8 bases between. Germline V CDR1 and CDR2: SGHTA, FQGTGA. These data belong to a study of shared clonotypes between healthy human individuals. At the level of the study: The cohort comprised a couple of women and a few men. Their ages spanned 18 to 49 years.

Method: immunoSEQ multiplex PCR; TCRdb's copy keeps in-frame clones and lacks some. The table records over a million clones, more than 95% of them present only once. Everyone who donated was a Caucasian adult who lived in Nashville, Tennessee. This TCR was recovered from a man aged 25-45 years in good health. The sample was naive CD4+ T cells sorted from blood. The sample's subset: CD45RA+ positively selected. The rearrangement links TRBV7-3 to TRBJ2-2; D not certain. The CDR3 sequence: CASSFRTANTGELFF. The CDR3 DNA is TGTGCCAGCAGCTTCCGGACGGCGAACACCGGGGAGCTGTTTTTT.